Shown below are 6 T cell receptor beta chains from a single sample sequenced in a study of CD8 T cells in ankylosing spondylitis. Findings and caveats of the study: For ankylosing spondylitis blood, a TCR beta motif of roughly 8 highly homologous variants appeared characteristic.

TCRdb fed the 5' RACE reads into MiXCR, producing one record per CDR3 protein. The table includes 700,000 to 1,000,000 distinct CDR3 sequences, roughly 10% detected once. These receptors are not linked to any known antigen. Sequenced sample: blood, either unsorted or a sorted T cell fraction (not recorded which). The receptors were sampled from a male donor with ankylosing spondylitis.

This clonotype was seen at least ten times. The rearrangement links TRBV20-1 to TRBJ2-5, with D possibly being TRBD2 (5 bases). The CDR3 runs 12 residues. The V end was cut by 3 bases, the J end by 5 bases, with 10 bases between. In germline, CDR1 is DFQATT, CDR2 SNEGSKA (reference sequence). The CDR3 region is CSARGERETQYF. CDR3 DNA: TGCAGTGCTAGGGGAGAGAGGGAGACCCAGTACTTC.

V is TRBV29-1 and J is TRBJ1-1, with 7 bases identical to TRBD1. The CDR3 totals 10 residues. J gave up 5 bases and V 7 bases, and 1 base lay outside the gene matches. Germline CDR1 SQVTM, CDR2 ANQGSEA. CDR3 protein: CSAQGTEAFF. CDR3 bases: TGCAGCGCACAGGGGACTGAAGCTTTCTTT.

The J gene is TRBJ2-7, the V gene TRBV7-2; TRBD2 aligns across 10 bases. This CDR3 spans 15 amino acids. Per the germline V gene, CDR1 is SGHTA and CDR2 is FQGNSA. Trimming cost V 5 bases and J 2 bases; bases outside gene matches: 6. The CDR3 DNA reads TGTGCCAGCAGCCCAAGGCTAGCGGGAGCCTACGAGCAGTACTTC. Protein product: CASSPRLAGAYEQYF.

This clonotype was counted many times. J is TRBJ2-7 and V is TRBV20-1; D perhaps matches TRBD1 (6 bases). This CDR3 contains 11 residues. Per germline, CDR1 DFQATT and CDR2 SNEGSKA (reference sequence). The ends were cut back, 5 bases at V and 4 bases at J, with 9 bases in the middle. In DNA form, the CDR3 reads TGCAGTGCTCGAACAGGGTACGAGCAGTACTTC. Residues: CSARTGYEQYF.

This clonotype was seen only a few times. V is TRBV7-2 and J is TRBJ2-5, with 10 positions matching TRBD2. CDR3 length: 15 residues. From germline, CDR1 is SGHTA and CDR2 FQGNSA. Unmatched junction bases numbered 3, after V lost 3 bases and J lost 2 bases. The CDR3 spells CASSFGLAVQETQYF. As DNA, the CDR3 is TGTGCCAGCAGCTTCGGACTAGCGGTACAAGAGACCCAGTACTTC.

This clonotype appeared a few times. This chain uses TRBV20-1 with TRBJ2-7, with 9 bases fitting TRBD1. After removal of 0 bases from V and 2 bases from J, the junction contained 8 bases not matched to a gene. The CDR3 consists of 16 residues. The V gene's germline CDR1 is DFQATT and CDR2 SNEGSKA (reference sequence). Here the CDR3 reads CSARDPGDRVPYEQYF. CDR3 coding DNA: TGCAGTGCTAGAGATCCCGGGGACAGGGTGCCCTACGAGCAGTACTTC.